These T cell receptor beta chains were read from a single sample in a study of OX40 agonist ivuxolimab in advanced cancers. Measured with immunoSEQ multiplex PCR; TCRdb has only the in-frame clones, and not every one. There are tens of thousands of clones in the sample; more than 75% occur only once, and about 0.42% lies in the top ten. The source material was CD4+ or CD8+ T cells sorted from blood, sampled in a trial of the OX40 agonist ivuxolimab. The receptors were sampled from an adult with an advanced solid tumor such as melanoma, head and neck, liver or kidney cancer. The CDR3 runs from the conserved cysteine through the conserved F or W. Fields, in order: J gene, D gene, clone size, V gene, CDR3 DNA, CDR3 protein. The D gene is left open where the match is weak. The size entry is marked missing in some rows and otherwise reads once, few, many or a size class.

j_call: TRBJ2-1
d_call: -
clone_size: -
v_call: TRBV11-3
cdr3_nt: TGTGCCAGCAGCTTAGATGGTACGGGGACCTACAATGAGCAGTTCTTC
cdr3_aa: CASSLDGTGTYNEQFF

j_call: TRBJ2-6
d_call: -
clone_size: -
v_call: TRBV6-1
cdr3_nt: TGTGCCAGCAGTGAAGCGCGGGCAGGGCAAGCCGGGGCCAACGTCCTGACTTTC
cdr3_aa: CASSEARAGQAGANVLTF

j_call: TRBJ2-1
d_call: TRBD1
clone_size: once
v_call: TRBV19
cdr3_nt: TGTGCCAGTAGCCTCCTCCTGGGAACAGGGGAAAACAATGAGCAGTTCTTC
cdr3_aa: CASSLLLGTGENNEQFF

j_call: TRBJ1-1
d_call: -
clone_size: -
v_call: TRBV30
cdr3_nt: TGTGCCTGGAGTGCGACAGCCCTCACTGAAGCTTTCTTT
cdr3_aa: CAWSATALTEAFF

j_call: TRBJ1-5
d_call: TRBD1
clone_size: -
v_call: TRBV28
cdr3_nt: TGTGCCAGCAGTTTGGACAGGGGGTTTCAGCCCCAGCATTTT
cdr3_aa: CASSLDRGFQPQHF

j_call: TRBJ2-7
d_call: -
clone_size: few
v_call: TRBV30
cdr3_nt: TGTGCCTGGACAAACGGACGGTACGAGCAGTACTTC
cdr3_aa: CAWTNGRYEQYF

j_call: TRBJ2-2
d_call: -
clone_size: -
v_call: TRBV11-2
cdr3_nt: TGTGCCAGCAGCTCCGTGAGGGATACCGGGGAGCTGTTTTTT
cdr3_aa: CASSSVRDTGELFF

j_call: TRBJ1-4
d_call: -
clone_size: -
v_call: TRBV30
cdr3_nt: TGTGCCTTCAATTCCGAAGCTAATGAAAAACTGTTTTTT
cdr3_aa: CAFNSEANEKLFF

j_call: TRBJ2-7
d_call: TRBD1
clone_size: -
v_call: TRBV28
cdr3_nt: TGTGCCAGCAGTCCGTCGGGGACAGGGGGTGAGGCCGAGCAGTACTTC
cdr3_aa: CASSPSGTGGEAEQYF

j_call: TRBJ2-7
d_call: TRBD2
clone_size: -
v_call: TRBV7-2
cdr3_nt: TGTGCCAGCACCCAACCGGGACTAGGGACCTACGAGCAGTACTTC
cdr3_aa: CASTQPGLGTYEQYF

j_call: TRBJ1-5
d_call: -
clone_size: few
v_call: TRBV28
cdr3_nt: TGTGCCAGCATCCTGGGAGGGTTTGGACATAATAGCAATCAGCCCCAGCATTTT
cdr3_aa: CASILGGFGHNSNQPQHF

j_call: TRBJ2-2
d_call: -
clone_size: -
v_call: TRBV27
cdr3_nt: TGTGCCAGCAGTTTAAGAGACCAGCCGGGGGAGCTGTTTTTT
cdr3_aa: CASSLRDQPGELFF

j_call: TRBJ2-2
d_call: TRBD2
clone_size: few
v_call: TRBV5-4
cdr3_nt: TGTGCCAGCCGGACTAGCGGACACACCGGGGAGCTGTTTTTT
cdr3_aa: CASRTSGHTGELFF

j_call: TRBJ1-2
d_call: -
clone_size: -
v_call: TRBV7-2
cdr3_nt: TGTGCCAGCAGCGAGACCGGGACATCCTTAGCGGGCTACACCTTC
cdr3_aa: CASSETGTSLAGYTF

j_call: TRBJ2-1
d_call: TRBD1
clone_size: -
v_call: TRBV18
cdr3_nt: TGTGCCAGCTCACCTCTCGGACAGGGGGCTTACAATGAGCAGTTCTTC
cdr3_aa: CASSPLGQGAYNEQFF

j_call: TRBJ1-2
d_call: -
clone_size: -
v_call: TRBV6-5
cdr3_nt: TGTGCCAGCAGTTACTCGCCGACAGGTTCCTATGGCTACACCTTC
cdr3_aa: CASSYSPTGSYGYTF

j_call: TRBJ2-5
d_call: -
clone_size: -
v_call: TRBV7-9
cdr3_nt: TGTGCCAGCAGCTTTATGGATCGAGAGACCCAGTACTTC
cdr3_aa: CASSFMDRETQYF

j_call: TRBJ1-1
d_call: -
clone_size: -
v_call: TRBV9
cdr3_nt: TGTGCCAGCAGCGGCATGCAGGGGAACACTGAAGCTTTCTTT
cdr3_aa: CASSGMQGNTEAFF

j_call: TRBJ1-5
d_call: TRBD1
clone_size: -
v_call: TRBV2
cdr3_nt: TGTGCCAGCAGTGGACAGGGAGGCAATCAGCCCCAGCATTTT
cdr3_aa: CASSGQGGNQPQHF

j_call: TRBJ2-1
d_call: TRBD1
clone_size: -
v_call: TRBV15
cdr3_nt: TGTGCCACCAGCAGGGGGGGGACAGGGCGCTCCTACAATGAGCAGTTCTTC
cdr3_aa: CATSRGGTGRSYNEQFF

j_call: TRBJ1-6
d_call: -
clone_size: -
v_call: TRBV25-1
cdr3_nt: TGTGCCAGCAGTACCCGGAATTCACCCCTCCACTTT
cdr3_aa: CASSTRNSPLHF

j_call: TRBJ1-2
d_call: -
clone_size: once
v_call: TRBV28
cdr3_nt: TGTGCCAGCAGCACATATTATGGCTACACCTTC
cdr3_aa: CASSTYYGYTF

j_call: TRBJ2-4
d_call: -
clone_size: -
v_call: TRBV5-6
cdr3_nt: TGTGCCAGCAGTTTTGAGAAGGTCATTGGGGCCAAAAACATTCAGTACTTC
cdr3_aa: CASSFEKVIGAKNIQYF

j_call: TRBJ1-1
d_call: -
clone_size: once
v_call: TRBV28
cdr3_nt: TGTGCCAGCAGTTTATTAGGGGGATCGAACACTGAAGCTTTCTTT
cdr3_aa: CASSLLGGSNTEAFF

j_call: TRBJ2-2
d_call: -
clone_size: -
v_call: TRBV5-1
cdr3_nt: TGCGCCAGCAGCGAACAAAAACCAGGGTCGGGCACCGGGGAGCTGTTTTTT
cdr3_aa: CASSEQKPGSGTGELFF

j_call: TRBJ2-7
d_call: -
clone_size: few
v_call: TRBV28
cdr3_nt: TGTGCCAGCAGTACCGGGACTGTGATCTCCTACGAGCAGTACTTC
cdr3_aa: CASSTGTVISYEQYF

j_call: TRBJ2-1
d_call: TRBD2
clone_size: -
v_call: TRBV13
cdr3_nt: TGTGCCAGCAGCCCCCGACTAGCGGCCCAGATGGAGCAGTTCTTC
cdr3_aa: CASSPRLAAQMEQFF

j_call: TRBJ1-2
d_call: -
clone_size: -
v_call: TRBV28
cdr3_nt: TGTGCCAGCAGTTTGAACGGACCTAACTATGGCTACACCTTC
cdr3_aa: CASSLNGPNYGYTF

j_call: TRBJ2-3
d_call: TRBD1
clone_size: once
v_call: TRBV6-5
cdr3_nt: TGTGCCAGCAGTTACACCGCAGGGGGCTCCGCAGATACGCAGTATTTT
cdr3_aa: CASSYTAGGSADTQYF

j_call: TRBJ2-5
d_call: TRBD2
clone_size: -
v_call: TRBV11-3
cdr3_nt: TGTGCCAGCAGCTTAGTTGGGACTAGCGGGGTTCAAGAGACCCAGTACTTC
cdr3_aa: CASSLVGTSGVQETQYF

j_call: TRBJ2-7
d_call: -
clone_size: -
v_call: TRBV6-5
cdr3_nt: TGTGCCAGCAGTTTTACTTGGGCTAGCACCTTTGAGCAGTACTTC
cdr3_aa: CASSFTWASTFEQYF

j_call: TRBJ2-1
d_call: -
clone_size: once
v_call: TRBV27
cdr3_nt: TGTGCCAGCAGTTTAGGGCAGCGCTCCTACAATGAGCAGTTCTTC
cdr3_aa: CASSLGQRSYNEQFF

j_call: TRBJ1-2
d_call: -
clone_size: -
v_call: TRBV18
cdr3_nt: TGTGCCAGCTCACCACCGTCAGGACAAGCCTATGGCTACACCTTC
cdr3_aa: CASSPPSGQAYGYTF

j_call: TRBJ2-2
d_call: TRBD2
clone_size: -
v_call: TRBV6-5
cdr3_nt: TGTGCCAGCAGTTACGGGACTACCAACACCGGGGAGCTGTTTTTT
cdr3_aa: CASSYGTTNTGELFF

j_call: TRBJ2-1
d_call: -
clone_size: -
v_call: TRBV28
cdr3_nt: TGTGCGACGAAAGGAGCGAGGGAGCAGTTCTTC
cdr3_aa: CATKGAREQFF

j_call: TRBJ2-2
d_call: -
clone_size: few
v_call: TRBV7-3
cdr3_nt: TGTGCCAGCAGCTTATTGGGGGAAGTCACCGGGGAGCTGTTTTTT
cdr3_aa: CASSLLGEVTGELFF

j_call: TRBJ2-7
d_call: -
clone_size: once
v_call: TRBV5-1
cdr3_nt: TGCGCCAGCAGCGTGGAGGGTAGGGAGCAGTACTTC
cdr3_aa: CASSVEGREQYF

j_call: TRBJ2-1
d_call: -
clone_size: few
v_call: TRBV5-1
cdr3_nt: TGCGCCAGCAGCGGGTCGGGGCCCTCGGTTGAGCAGTTCTTC
cdr3_aa: CASSGSGPSVEQFF

j_call: TRBJ1-5
d_call: -
clone_size: -
v_call: TRBV7-3
cdr3_nt: TGTGCCAGCAGCTCCACGAGCAATCAGCCCCAGCATTTT
cdr3_aa: CASSSTSNQPQHF

j_call: TRBJ1-5
d_call: -
clone_size: -
v_call: TRBV28
cdr3_nt: TGTGCCAGCAGTTACGGTAGCAATCAGCCCCAGCATTTT
cdr3_aa: CASSYGSNQPQHF

j_call: TRBJ2-2
d_call: TRBD2
clone_size: -
v_call: TRBV4-2
cdr3_nt: TGTGCCAGCAGCCAAGATCCGGGAGGGCCAGCCGGGGAGCTGTTTTTT
cdr3_aa: CASSQDPGGPAGELFF

j_call: TRBJ2-6
d_call: TRBD1
clone_size: -
v_call: TRBV6-1
cdr3_nt: TGTGCCAGCAGGGAAGTAGGACAGGGCCTCTCTGGGGCCAACGTCCTGACTTTC
cdr3_aa: CASREVGQGLSGANVLTF

j_call: TRBJ1-1
d_call: -
clone_size: -
v_call: TRBV13
cdr3_nt: TGTGCCAGCAGCTTAGTTGGGATGGGGGAGAACACTGAAGCTTTCTTT
cdr3_aa: CASSLVGMGENTEAFF

j_call: TRBJ2-2
d_call: TRBD1
clone_size: -
v_call: TRBV9
cdr3_nt: TGTGCCAGCAGCTCGGGACAGGTGAACACCGGGGAGCTGTTTTTT
cdr3_aa: CASSSGQVNTGELFF

j_call: TRBJ1-2
d_call: TRBD1
clone_size: once
v_call: TRBV19
cdr3_nt: TGTGCCAGTAGTACCTCACTCGGACAGGGGAACTATGGCTACACCTTC
cdr3_aa: CASSTSLGQGNYGYTF

j_call: TRBJ1-5
d_call: TRBD1
clone_size: -
v_call: TRBV2
cdr3_nt: TGTGCCAGCGGGGACAGATGGAATCAGCCCCAGCATTTT
cdr3_aa: CASGDRWNQPQHF

j_call: TRBJ2-3
d_call: -
clone_size: -
v_call: TRBV19
cdr3_nt: TGTGCCAGTAGTATCTGGGGAGAGAGCACAGATACGCAGTATTTT
cdr3_aa: CASSIWGESTDTQYF

j_call: TRBJ2-1
d_call: -
clone_size: -
v_call: TRBV9
cdr3_nt: TGTGCCAGCAGCGTAGTGGGGGAGTCGTACAATGAGCAGTTCTTC
cdr3_aa: CASSVVGESYNEQFF

j_call: TRBJ2-3
d_call: TRBD1
clone_size: once
v_call: TRBV19
cdr3_nt: TGTGCCAGTAGGGACAGGGGCCCCACAGATACGCAGTATTTT
cdr3_aa: CASRDRGPTDTQYF

j_call: TRBJ2-2
d_call: -
clone_size: -
v_call: TRBV5-1
cdr3_nt: TGCGCCAGCAGCTTGGTAGTGGGAGCGAACACCGGGGAGCTGTTTTTT
cdr3_aa: CASSLVVGANTGELFF